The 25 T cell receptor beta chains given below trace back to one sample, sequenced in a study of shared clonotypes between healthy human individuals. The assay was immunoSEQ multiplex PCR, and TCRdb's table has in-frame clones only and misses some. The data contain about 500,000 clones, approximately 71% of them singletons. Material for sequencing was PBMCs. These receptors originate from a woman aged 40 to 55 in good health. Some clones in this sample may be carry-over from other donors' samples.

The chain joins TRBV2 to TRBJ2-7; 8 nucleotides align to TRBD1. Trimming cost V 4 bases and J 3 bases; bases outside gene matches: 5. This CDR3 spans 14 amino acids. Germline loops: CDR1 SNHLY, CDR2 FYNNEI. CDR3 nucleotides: TGTGCCAGCAGTGGGACAGGGCGAAACTACGAGCAGTACTTC. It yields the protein CASSGTGRNYEQYF. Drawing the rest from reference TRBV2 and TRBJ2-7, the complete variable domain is EPEVTQTPSHQVTQMGQEVILRCVPISNHLYFYWYRQILGQKVEFLVSFYNNEISEKSEIFDDQFSVERPDGSNFTLKIRSTKLEDSAMYFCASSGTGRNYEQYFGPGTRLTVT.

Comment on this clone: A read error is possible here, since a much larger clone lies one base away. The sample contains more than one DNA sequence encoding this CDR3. The CDR3 sequence: CASSDNGAADTQYF. The CDR3 DNA follows: TGTGCCAGCAGCGATAATGGGGCCGCAGATACGCAGTATTTT. This sequence joins TRBV6-4 and TRBJ2-3, with TRBD1 as a possible D gene (5 bases). From germline, CDR1 is MRHNA and CDR2 SNTAGT. The CDR3 contains 14 residues. V was cut by 6 bases and J by 4 bases, with 14 bases left in between.

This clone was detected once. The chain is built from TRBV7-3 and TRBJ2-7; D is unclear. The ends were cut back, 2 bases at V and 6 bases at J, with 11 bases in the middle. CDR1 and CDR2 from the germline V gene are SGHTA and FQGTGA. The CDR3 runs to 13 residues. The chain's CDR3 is CASSLVHTGEQYF. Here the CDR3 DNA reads TGTGCCAGCAGCTTAGTCCATACGGGCGAGCAGTACTTC.

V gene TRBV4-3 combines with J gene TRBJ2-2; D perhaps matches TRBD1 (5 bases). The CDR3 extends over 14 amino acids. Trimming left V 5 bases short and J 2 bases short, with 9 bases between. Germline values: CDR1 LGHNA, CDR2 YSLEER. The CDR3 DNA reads TGCGCCAGCAGCGTACAGGTTAACACCGGGGAGCTGTTTTTT. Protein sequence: CASSVQVNTGELFF.

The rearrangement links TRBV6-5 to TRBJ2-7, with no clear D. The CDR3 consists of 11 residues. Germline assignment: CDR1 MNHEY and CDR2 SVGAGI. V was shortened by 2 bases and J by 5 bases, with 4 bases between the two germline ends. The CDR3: CASSYGHEQYF. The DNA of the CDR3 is TGTGCCAGCAGTTACGGCCACGAGCAGTACTTC.

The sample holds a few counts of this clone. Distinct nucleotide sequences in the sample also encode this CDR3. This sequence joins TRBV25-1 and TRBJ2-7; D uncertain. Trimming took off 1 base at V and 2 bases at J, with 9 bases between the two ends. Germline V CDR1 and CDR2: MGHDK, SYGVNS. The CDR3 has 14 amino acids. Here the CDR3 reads CASSELDKTYEQYF. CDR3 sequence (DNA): TGTGCCAGCAGTGAATTAGACAAGACCTACGAGCAGTACTTC.

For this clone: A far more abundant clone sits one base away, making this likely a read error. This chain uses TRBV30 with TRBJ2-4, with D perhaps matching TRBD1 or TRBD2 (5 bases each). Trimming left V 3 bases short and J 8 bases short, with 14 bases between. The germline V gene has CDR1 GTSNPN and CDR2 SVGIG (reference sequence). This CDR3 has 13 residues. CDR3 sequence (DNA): TGTGCCTGGAGCGCAAAGGGGACCGACATTCAGTACTTC. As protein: CAWSAKGTDIQYF. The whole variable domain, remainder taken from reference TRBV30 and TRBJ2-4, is SQTIHQWPATLVQPVGSPLSLECTVEGTSNPNLYWYRQAAGRGLQLLFYSVGIGQISSEVPQNLSASRPQDRQFILSSKKLLLSDSGFYLCAWSAKGTDIQYFGAGTRLSVL.

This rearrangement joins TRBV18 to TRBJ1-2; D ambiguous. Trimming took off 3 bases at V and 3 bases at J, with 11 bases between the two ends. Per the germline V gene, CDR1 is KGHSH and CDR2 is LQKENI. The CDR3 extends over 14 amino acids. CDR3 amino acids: CASSPGLEDYGYTF. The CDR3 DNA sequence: TGTGCCAGCTCACCTGGCTTAGAGGACTATGGCTACACCTTC.

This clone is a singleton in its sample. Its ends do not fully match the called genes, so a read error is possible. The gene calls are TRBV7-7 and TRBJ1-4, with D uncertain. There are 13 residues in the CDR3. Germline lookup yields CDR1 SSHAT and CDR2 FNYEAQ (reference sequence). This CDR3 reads CASSLSDGQKLFF. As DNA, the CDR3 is TGTGCTAGCAGCTTAAGTGACGGACAAAAACTGTTTTTT. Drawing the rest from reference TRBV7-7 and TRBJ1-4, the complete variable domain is GAGVSQSPRYKVTKRGQDVTLRCDPISSHATLYWYQQALGQGPEFLTYFNYEAQPDKSGLPSDRFSAERPEGSISTLTIQRTEQRDSAMYRCASSLSDGQKLFFGSGTQLSVL.

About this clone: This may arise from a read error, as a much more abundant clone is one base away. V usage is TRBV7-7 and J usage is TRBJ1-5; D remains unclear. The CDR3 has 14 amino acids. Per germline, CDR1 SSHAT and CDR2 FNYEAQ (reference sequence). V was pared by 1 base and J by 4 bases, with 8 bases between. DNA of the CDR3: TGTGCCAGCAGCTTAGGATGGGAAAATCAGCCCCAGCATTTT. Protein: CASSLGWENQPQHF.

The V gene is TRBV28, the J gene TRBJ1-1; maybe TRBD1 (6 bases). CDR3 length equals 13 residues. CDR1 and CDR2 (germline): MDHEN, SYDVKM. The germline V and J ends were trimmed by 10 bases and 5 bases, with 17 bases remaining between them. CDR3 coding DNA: TGTGCCACGTTTCTCCGGGGGCGGACTGAAGCTTTCTTT. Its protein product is CATFLRGRTEAFF.

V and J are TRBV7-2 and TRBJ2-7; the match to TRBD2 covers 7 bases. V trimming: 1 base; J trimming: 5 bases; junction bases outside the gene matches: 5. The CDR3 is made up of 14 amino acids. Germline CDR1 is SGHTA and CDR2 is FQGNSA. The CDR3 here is CASSLGPGTNEQYF. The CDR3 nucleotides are TGTGCCAGCAGCTTAGGCCCAGGGACTAACGAGCAGTACTTC. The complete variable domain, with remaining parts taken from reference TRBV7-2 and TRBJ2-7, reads GAGVSQSPSNKVTEKGKDVELRCDPISGHTALYWYRQSLGQGLEFLIYFQGNSAPDKSGLPSDRFSAERTGGSVSTLTIQRTQQEDSAVYLCASSLGPGTNEQYFGPGTRLTVT.

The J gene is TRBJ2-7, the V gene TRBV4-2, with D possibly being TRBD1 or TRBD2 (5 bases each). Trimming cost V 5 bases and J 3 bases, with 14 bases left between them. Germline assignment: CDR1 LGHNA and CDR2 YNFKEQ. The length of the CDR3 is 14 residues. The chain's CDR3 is CASSLVGTSYEQYF. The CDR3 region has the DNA TGTGCCAGCAGCTTAGTAGGGACCAGCTACGAGCAGTACTTC.

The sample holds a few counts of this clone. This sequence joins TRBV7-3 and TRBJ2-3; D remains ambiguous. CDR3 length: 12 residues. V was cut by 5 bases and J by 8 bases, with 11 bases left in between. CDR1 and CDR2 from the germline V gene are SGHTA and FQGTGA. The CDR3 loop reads CASSPPEGTQYF. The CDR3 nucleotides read TGTGCCAGCAGCCCCCCGGAAGGTACGCAGTATTTT.

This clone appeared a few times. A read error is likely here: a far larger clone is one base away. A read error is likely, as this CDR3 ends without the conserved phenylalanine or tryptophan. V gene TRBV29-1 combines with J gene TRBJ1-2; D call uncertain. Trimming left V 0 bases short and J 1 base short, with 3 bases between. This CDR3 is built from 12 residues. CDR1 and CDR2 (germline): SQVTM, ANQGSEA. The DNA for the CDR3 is TGCAGCGTTGAAGACCATAACTATGGCTACACCCTC. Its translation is CSVEDHNYGYTL.

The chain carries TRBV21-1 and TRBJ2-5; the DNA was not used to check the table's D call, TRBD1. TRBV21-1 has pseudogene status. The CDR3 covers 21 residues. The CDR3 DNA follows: TGTGCCAGCAGCAAATACGGGCCGGGACAGGGCTCCTCAAAGTATCGGGAGACCCAGTACTTC. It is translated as CASSKYGPGQGSSKYRETQYF.

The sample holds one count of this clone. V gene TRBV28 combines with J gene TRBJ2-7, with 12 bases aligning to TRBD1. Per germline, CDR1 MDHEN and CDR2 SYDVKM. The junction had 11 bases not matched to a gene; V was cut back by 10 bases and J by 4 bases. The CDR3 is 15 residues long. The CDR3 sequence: CAIKGTGGVKYEQYF. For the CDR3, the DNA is TGTGCCATCAAGGGGACAGGGGGCGTTAAATACGAGCAGTACTTC.

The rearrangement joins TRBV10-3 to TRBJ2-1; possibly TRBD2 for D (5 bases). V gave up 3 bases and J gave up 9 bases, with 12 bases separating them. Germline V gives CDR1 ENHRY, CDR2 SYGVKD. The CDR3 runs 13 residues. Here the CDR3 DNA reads TGTGCCATCAGTGAAACGGGGTCGGCTGAGCAGTTCTTC. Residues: CAISETGSAEQFF.

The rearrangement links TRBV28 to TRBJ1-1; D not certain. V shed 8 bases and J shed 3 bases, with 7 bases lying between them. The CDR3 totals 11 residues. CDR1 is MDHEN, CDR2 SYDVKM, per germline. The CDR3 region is CASVKHTEAFF. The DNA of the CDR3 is TGTGCCAGCGTAAAGCACACTGAAGCTTTCTTT.

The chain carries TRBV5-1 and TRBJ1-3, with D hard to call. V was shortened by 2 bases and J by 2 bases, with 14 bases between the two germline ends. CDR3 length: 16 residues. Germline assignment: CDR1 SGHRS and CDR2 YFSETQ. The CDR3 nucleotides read TGCGCCAGCAGCTTTCAGGAAGTAGTCCCTGGAAACACCATATATTTT. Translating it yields CASSFQEVVPGNTIYF.

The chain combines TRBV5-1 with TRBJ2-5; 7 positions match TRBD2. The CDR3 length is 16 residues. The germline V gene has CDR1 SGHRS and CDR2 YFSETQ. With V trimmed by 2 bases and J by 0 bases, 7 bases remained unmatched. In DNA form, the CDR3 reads TGCGCCAGCAGCTTCCCTAGCGGTCCGTACCAAGAGACCCAGTACTTC. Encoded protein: CASSFPSGPYQETQYF.

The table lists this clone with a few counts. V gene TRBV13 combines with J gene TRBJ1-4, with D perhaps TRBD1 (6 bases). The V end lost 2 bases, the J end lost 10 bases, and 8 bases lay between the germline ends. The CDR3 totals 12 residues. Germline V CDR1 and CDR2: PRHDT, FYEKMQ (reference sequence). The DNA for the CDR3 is TGTGCCAGCAGCTTACTAGGGGGAAAACTGTTTTTT. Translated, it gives CASSLLGGKLFF.

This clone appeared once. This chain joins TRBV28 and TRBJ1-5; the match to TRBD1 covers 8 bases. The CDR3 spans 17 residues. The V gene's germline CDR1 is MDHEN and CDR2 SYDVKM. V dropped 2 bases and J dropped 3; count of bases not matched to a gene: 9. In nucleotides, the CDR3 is TGTGCCAGCAGTTTACCGACAGGGGTGGGGCACAATCAGCCCCAGCATTTT. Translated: CASSLPTGVGHNQPQHF.

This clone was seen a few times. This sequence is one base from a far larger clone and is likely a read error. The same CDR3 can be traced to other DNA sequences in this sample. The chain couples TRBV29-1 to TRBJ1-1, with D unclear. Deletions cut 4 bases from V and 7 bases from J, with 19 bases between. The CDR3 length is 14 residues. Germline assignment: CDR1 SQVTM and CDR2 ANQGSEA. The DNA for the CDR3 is TGCAGCGTTGTCCTAACCCGGGGTAGGATTGAAGCTTTCTTT. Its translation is CSVVLTRGRIEAFF. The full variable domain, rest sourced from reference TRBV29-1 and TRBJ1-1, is SAVISQKPSRDICQRGTSLTIQCQVDSQVTMMFWYRQQPGQSLTLIATANQGSEATYESGFVIDKFPISRPNLTFSTLTVSNMSPEDSSIYLCSVVLTRGRIEAFFGQGTRLTVV.

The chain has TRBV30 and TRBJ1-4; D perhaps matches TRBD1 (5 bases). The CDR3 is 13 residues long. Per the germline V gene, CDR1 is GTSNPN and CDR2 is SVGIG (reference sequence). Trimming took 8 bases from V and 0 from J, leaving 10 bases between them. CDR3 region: CASQGATNEKLFF. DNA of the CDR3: TGTGCCAGCCAGGGCGCAACTAATGAAAAACTGTTTTTT. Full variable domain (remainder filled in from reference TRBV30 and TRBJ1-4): SQTIHQWPATLVQPVGSPLSLECTVEGTSNPNLYWYRQAAGRGLQLLFYSVGIGQISSEVPQNLSASRPQDRQFILSSKKLLLSDSGFYLCASQGATNEKLFFGSGTQLSVL.